This paragraph covers one T cell receptor (beta chain) sequence. Its binding antigen is unknown. Base qualities are missing; no much larger clone stands one base away. This specimen comes from a study of regulatory T cells in long-lasting Graves disease (dated by TCRdb to the early 2020s). Background on the whole study: Persistent Graves' disease meant more than 5 years of antithyroid drug treatment with TSH receptor autoantibodies that stayed positive. Peripheral blood TCR sequencing and RNA sequencing compared persistent Graves' disease patients with newly diagnosed Graves' disease patients. The study was registered as a clinical trial and conducted in China. A total of around 35 samples underwent TCR sequencing, from roughly 13 patients with persistent Graves' disease and roughly 20 patients with newly diagnosed Graves' disease. On average, persistent Graves' disease patients in the clinical cohort had been on antithyroid drugs for eight to twelve years.

Library prep was done by multiplex PCR. Instrument used: Illumina HiSeq 4000. CDR3 regions were amplified by Arm-PCR with iRepertoire HTBI primers to construct TCR beta libraries. Gel purification was performed on PCR products prior to sequencing. On the study's bioinformatics: A total of 62 TRBV and under 15 TRBJ segments were identified across samples and were used for gene usage analysis of CDR3 amino acid clonotypes. Filtered high-quality paired reads were merged into contigs using COPE and FqMerger. Contigs were aligned with BLAST to IMGT TRBV, TRBD and TRBJ reference genes, and CDR3 was defined per IMGT. Highly expanded clones were defined as clonotypes with a frequency above 0.1%. Repertoire diversity was measured by Shannon entropy, and V-J evenness by the Gini coefficient. A clonotype found in more than one individual was treated as public. TCRdb ran its own pipeline on the public reads, namely fastp trimming at Q25 and MiXCR clone calling, and kept in-frame beta chains. Rows are combined by CDR3 protein, so each entry shows the most common genes and DNA. TCRdb's processing, not the study's, gives the V and J calls here. The sample contains 650,000 to 850,000 distinct CDR3 sequences, 30% of them found a single time. The ten biggest clones cover about two fifths of the sample.

From a lookup of the germline V gene, CDR1 and CDR2 are MGHDK and SYGVNS. From the cysteine up to the phenylalanine, the CDR3 has a length of 14 residues. CDR3 DNA is the only sequence kept; it has 42 bases, read in frame from the first base. At the junction V is shortened by 3 bases and J by 3 bases, with 9 bases in between. The sample's time point, from its label and the paper: persistent/refractory GD, antithyroid drugs over 5 years with positive TRAb. RNA was extracted from PBMCs in TRIzol for both TCR sequencing and RNA sequencing. Graves' disease was diagnosed according to American Thyroid Association guidelines. Patients were recruited from an endocrinology department in Xi'an, China. Each patient gave roughly 8.4 milliliters of peripheral blood, collected in an EDTA anticoagulant tube. Ficoll Paque Plus density gradient separation was used to isolate PBMCs, and no further T cell sorting was done. An Agilent 2100 Bioanalyzer and agarose gel were used to check RNA quality, and a NanoDrop 2000 was used to measure RNA concentration.

What the authors observed across the whole study: Compared with newly diagnosed patients, persistent Graves' disease patients had lower TCR Shannon entropy and fewer highly expanded clones, which suggests clonal expansion. Sequencing and analysis were limited to the TCR beta chain. A larger number of public clonotypes was shared among persistent patients (fewer than 3,000) than among newly diagnosed patients (approximately 930). TRBV28, TRBJ1-2 and TRBJ2-5 were preferentially used in persistent disease, while TRBV20-1 and TRBJ2-1 were favored in newly diagnosed disease. Because the primary lesion, thyroid tissue, could not be accessed, the study looked at peripheral blood alone. The authors acknowledged the small sample size as a limitation that may reduce accuracy.

The TCR originated in a female donor with Graves disease. The sequences come from peripheral blood mononuclear cells (PBMCs), collected when the disease was refractory, from a patient treated with antithyroid drugs. The V and J genes are TRBV25-1 and TRBJ1-5, with the D gene call left open. The CDR3 has the sequence CASSDRLVNQPQHF. The DNA sequence is given as TGTGCCAGCAGTGACAGGTTGGTCAATCAGCCCCAGCATTTT.